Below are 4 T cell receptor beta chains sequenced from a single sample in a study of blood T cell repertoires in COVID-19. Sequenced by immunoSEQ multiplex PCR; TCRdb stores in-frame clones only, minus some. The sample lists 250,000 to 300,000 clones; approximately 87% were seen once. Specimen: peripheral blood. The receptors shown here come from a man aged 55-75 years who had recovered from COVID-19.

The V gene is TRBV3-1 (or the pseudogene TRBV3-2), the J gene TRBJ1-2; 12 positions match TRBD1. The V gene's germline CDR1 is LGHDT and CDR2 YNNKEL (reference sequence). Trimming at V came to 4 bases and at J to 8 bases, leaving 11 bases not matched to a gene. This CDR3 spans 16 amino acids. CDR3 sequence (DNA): TGTGCCAGCAGCCCCCGATCGGGACAGGGGGCGAAGGGCTACACCTTC. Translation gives CASSPRSGQGAKGYTF.

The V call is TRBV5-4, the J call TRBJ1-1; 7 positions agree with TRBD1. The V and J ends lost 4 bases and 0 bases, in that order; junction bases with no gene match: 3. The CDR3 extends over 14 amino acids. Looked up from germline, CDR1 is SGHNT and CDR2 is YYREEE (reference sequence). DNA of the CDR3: TGTGCCAGCAGCACGGGACAGATGAACACTGAAGCTTTCTTT. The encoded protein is CASSTGQMNTEAFF. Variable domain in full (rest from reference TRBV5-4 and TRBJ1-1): ETGVTQSPTHLIKTRGQQVTLRCSSQSGHNTVSWYQQALGQGPQFIFQYYREEENGRGNFPPRFSGLQFPNYSSELNVNALELDDSALYLCASSTGQMNTEAFFGQGTRLTVV.

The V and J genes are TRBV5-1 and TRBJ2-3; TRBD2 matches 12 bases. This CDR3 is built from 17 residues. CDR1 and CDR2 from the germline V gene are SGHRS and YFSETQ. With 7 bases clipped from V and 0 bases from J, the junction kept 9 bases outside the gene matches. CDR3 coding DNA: TGCGCCAGCCGACGGACTAGCGGGACGACTAGCACAGATACGCAGTATTTT. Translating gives CASRRTSGTTSTDTQYF.

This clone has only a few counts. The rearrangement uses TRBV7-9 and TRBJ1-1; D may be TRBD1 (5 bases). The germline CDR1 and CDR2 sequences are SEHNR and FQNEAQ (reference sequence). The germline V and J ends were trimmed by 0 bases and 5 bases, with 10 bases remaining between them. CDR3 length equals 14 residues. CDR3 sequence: CASSLAGVGTEAFF. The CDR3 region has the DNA TGTGCCAGCAGCTTAGCAGGGGTCGGGACTGAAGCTTTCTTT.